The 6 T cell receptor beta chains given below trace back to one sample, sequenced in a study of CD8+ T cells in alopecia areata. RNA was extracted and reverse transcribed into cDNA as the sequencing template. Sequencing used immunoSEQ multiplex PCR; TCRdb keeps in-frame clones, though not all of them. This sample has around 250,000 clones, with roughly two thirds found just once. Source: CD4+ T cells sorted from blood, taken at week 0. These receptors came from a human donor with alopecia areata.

This chain's CDR3 is CASGLVPFGAFF. CDR3 nucleotides: TGTGCTAGTGGTTTGGTTCCCTTTGGAGCTTTCTTT. This chain connects TRBV12-5 to TRBJ1-1, with D hard to call. Germline V lookup: CDR1 LGHNT, CDR2 FRNRAP. The CDR3 runs 12 residues. The ends were cut back, 0 bases at V and 10 bases at J, with 9 bases in the middle. The variable domain in full, completed from reference TRBV12-5 and TRBJ1-1, reads DARVTQTPRHKVTEMGQEVTMRCQPILGHNTVFWYRQTMMQGLELLAYFRNRAPLDDSGMPKDRFSAEMPDATLATLKIQPSEPRDSAVYFCASGLVPFGAFFGQGTRLTVV.

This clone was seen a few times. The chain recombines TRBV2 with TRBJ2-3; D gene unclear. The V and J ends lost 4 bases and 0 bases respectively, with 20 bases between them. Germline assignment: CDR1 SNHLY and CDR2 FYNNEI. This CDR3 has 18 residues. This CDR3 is CASSALDPGDPSTDTQYF. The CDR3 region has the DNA TGTGCCAGCAGTGCATTGGATCCCGGCGACCCTAGCACAGATACGCAGTATTTT.

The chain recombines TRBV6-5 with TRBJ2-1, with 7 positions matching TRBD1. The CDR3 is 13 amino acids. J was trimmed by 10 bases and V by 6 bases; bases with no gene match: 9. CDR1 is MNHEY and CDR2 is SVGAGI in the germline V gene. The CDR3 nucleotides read TGTGCCAGCAGACGACAGGGAAGAGGAGAGCAGTTCTTC. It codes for CASRRQGRGEQFF.

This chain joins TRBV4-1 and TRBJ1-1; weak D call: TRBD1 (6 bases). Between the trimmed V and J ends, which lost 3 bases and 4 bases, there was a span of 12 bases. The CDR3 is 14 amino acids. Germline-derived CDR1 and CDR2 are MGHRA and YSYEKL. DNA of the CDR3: TGCGCCAGCAGCCAGATGGGGGCCGGCACTGAAGCTTTCTTT. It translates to CASSQMGAGTEAFF.

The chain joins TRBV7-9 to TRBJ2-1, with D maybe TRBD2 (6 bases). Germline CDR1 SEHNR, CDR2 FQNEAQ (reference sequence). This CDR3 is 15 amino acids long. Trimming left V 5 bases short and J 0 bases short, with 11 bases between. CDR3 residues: CASSPSEGSYNEQFF. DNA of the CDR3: TGTGCCAGCAGCCCTAGCGAGGGCTCCTACAATGAGCAGTTCTTC.

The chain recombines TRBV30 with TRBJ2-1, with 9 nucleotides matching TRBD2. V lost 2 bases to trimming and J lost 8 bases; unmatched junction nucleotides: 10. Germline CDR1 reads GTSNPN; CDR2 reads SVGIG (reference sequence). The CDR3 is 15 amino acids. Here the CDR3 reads CAWSTMAGGIYEQFF. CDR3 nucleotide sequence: TGTGCCTGGAGTACGATGGCGGGAGGGATCTATGAGCAGTTCTTC.